One TCR beta chain is described in this entry. Antigen unknown. The data are from a study of cytomegalovirus exposure and HLA in healthy donors. Study background: The same platform was used for the 100 to 150 validation repertoires and the roughly 730 first-cohort repertoires, a later analysis reported.

Generated by immunoSEQ multiplex PCR, the TCRdb table keeps only in-frame clones and is missing some. The sample records some 68,000 clones, roughly 96% being singletons. Study-level findings and limits: It was confirmed in vitro that a few of the CMV-associated chains were specific for CMV antigens.

The CDR3 covers 18 residues. Germline V gives CDR1 WSHSY, CDR2 SAAADI. Trimming cost V 8 bases and J 1 base; bases outside gene matches: 12. This TCR derives from a man aged 18 to 30 in good health and CMV-seronegative. This chain connects TRBV10-2 to TRBJ1-3, with 12 bases identical to TRBD1. The sequencing input was PBMCs. CDR3 residues: CASEPGQGAGKSGNTIYF. The DNA for the CDR3 is TGCGCCAGCGAACCGGGACAGGGGGCCGGGAAATCTGGAAACACCATATATTTT.